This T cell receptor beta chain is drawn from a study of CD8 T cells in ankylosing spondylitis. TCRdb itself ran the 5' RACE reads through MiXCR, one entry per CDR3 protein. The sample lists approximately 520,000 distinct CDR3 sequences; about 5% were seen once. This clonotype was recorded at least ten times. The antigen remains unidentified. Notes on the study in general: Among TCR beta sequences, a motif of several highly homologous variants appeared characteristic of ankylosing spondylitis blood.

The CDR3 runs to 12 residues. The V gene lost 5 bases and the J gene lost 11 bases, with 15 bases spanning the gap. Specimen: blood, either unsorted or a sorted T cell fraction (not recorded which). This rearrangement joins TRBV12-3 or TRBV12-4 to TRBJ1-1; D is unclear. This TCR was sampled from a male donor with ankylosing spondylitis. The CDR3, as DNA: TGTGCCAGCAGTGACCGGGCTCAAAGCGCTTTCTTT. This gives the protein CASSDRAQSAFF.